This T cell receptor (beta chain) is drawn from a study of a mutant IDH1 vaccine in newly diagnosed glioma. Study in general: Patients began vaccination 4-6 weeks after radiotherapy alone, or with temozolomide cycles. Patients arrived already treated with radiotherapy, temozolomide, or both, most having had both. Week 35 held visit V12, while week 47 held visit V13. Notes on the study in general: Pseudoprogression appeared independent of alterations in top peripheral clonotypes.

In the case of this clone: Its target is unknown.

Time point of the sample: week 35, safety follow-up. Doses comprised 300 ug of mutant IDH1 20-mer peptide each, plus topical imiquimod. Assay used: immunoSEQ multiplex PCR; TCRdb lists only in-frame clones, some missing. The data show around 50,000 clones, around 80% seen once. Between the trimmed V and J ends, which lost 0 bases and 2 bases, there was a span of 8 bases. The CDR3 totals 14 residues. The V gene's germline CDR1 is MNHNY and CDR2 SVGAGI (reference sequence). The clonotype comes from a man between 40 and 49 years old with glioma. The specimen comprised PBMCs, sampled from a glioma patient whose treatment included an IDH1 peptide vaccine. The genes are TRBV6-6 and TRBJ2-7; no clear D gene. The CDR3, as DNA: TGTGCCAGCAGTTACTCGACCAGAACCTACGAGCAGTACTTC. This translates into CASSYSTRTYEQYF.